These 9 T cell receptor beta chains came from one sample sequenced in a study of regulatory T cells in long-lasting Graves disease. Time point meaning: persistent/refractory GD, antithyroid drugs over 5 years with positive TRAb. The TCR library was made from RNA extracted from PBMCs. Combining iRepertoire HTBI primers with Arm-PCR of CDR3 regions, the authors built TCR beta libraries. Each CDR3 protein gets one entry after TCRdb re-called the multiplex PCR reads with MiXCR. The table includes a few hundred thousand distinct CDR3 sequences, about 20% detected once. The starting material was peripheral blood mononuclear cells (PBMCs), obtained when the disease was refractory, from a patient treated with antithyroid drugs. Receptors were obtained from a female donor with Graves disease.

The chain's CDR3 is CASSERILRNTNYGYTF. The DNA for the CDR3 is TGTGCCAGCAGCGAAAGAATATTGAGGAACACGAACTATGGCTACACCTTC. The chain combines TRBV7-3 with TRBJ1-2; D is ambiguous. Trimming cost V 5 bases and J 2 bases, with 21 bases left between them. The CDR3 has 17 amino acids. Looked up from germline, CDR1 is SGHTA and CDR2 is FQGTGA.

There are many counts of this clonotype. The V call is TRBV2, the J call TRBJ2-7; TRBD1 is a possible D gene (6 bases). V lost 8 bases to trimming and J lost 2 bases, with 10 bases between them. Germline CDR1 is SNHLY and CDR2 is FYNNEI. CDR3 length: 12 residues. CDR3: CASHRDTYEQYF. The CDR3 coding sequence is TGTGCCAGCCACCGGGACACCTACGAGCAGTACTTC.

At least ten counts were recorded for this clonotype. The V call is TRBV12-3 or TRBV12-4, the J call TRBJ1-1, with D perhaps matching TRBD1 (5 bases). This CDR3 has 14 residues. Trimming removed 6 bases at V and 1 base at J, with 12 bases between. CDR3: CASSSVGGNTEAFF. The CDR3 nucleotides are TGTGCCAGCAGCTCGGTTGGGGGGAACACTGAAGCTTTCTTT.

V is TRBV12-3 or TRBV12-4 and J is TRBJ2-6; no firm D call. The CDR3 is 16 residues long. Trimming removed 5 bases from V and 0 bases from J, with 11 bases in between. This CDR3 is CASSPDRLSGANVLTF. The DNA of the CDR3 is TGTGCCAGCAGTCCAGACCGTCTCTCTGGGGCCAACGTCCTGACTTTC.

V is TRBV5-1 and J is TRBJ2-2; 10 bases line up with TRBD1. The ends lost 2 bases at V and 5 bases at J; junction bases unmatched: 9. The CDR3 sequence is 17 residues long. Germline loops: CDR1 SGHRS, CDR2 YFSETQ. CDR3 loop: CASSFPGTGVRTGELFF. The CDR3 region has the DNA TGCGCCAGCAGCTTCCCCGGGACAGGGGTTAGGACCGGGGAGCTGTTTTTT. Using reference TRBV5-1 and TRBJ2-2 for the parts outside the CDR3, the full variable domain is KAGVTQTPRYLIKTRGQQVTLSCSPISGHRSVSWYQQTPGQGLQFLFEYFSETQRNKGNFPGRFSGRQFSNSRSEMNVSTLELGDSALYLCASSFPGTGVRTGELFFGEGSRLTVL.

This clonotype has just a few counts. The chain employs TRBV6-1 and TRBJ2-7; no clear D gene. The V gene lost 5 bases and the J gene lost 6 bases, with 11 bases spanning the gap. The CDR3 contains 12 residues. CDR1 is MNHNS, CDR2 SASEGT, per germline. The chain's CDR3 is CASSKHQAEQYF. In nucleotides, the CDR3 is TGTGCCAGCAGTAAACATCAGGCCGAGCAGTACTTC.

The chain has TRBV7-8 and TRBJ2-3; maybe TRBD2 (5 bases). V was pared by 2 bases and J by 7 bases, with 13 bases between. From germline, CDR1 is SGHVS and CDR2 FQNEAQ. This CDR3 is built from 14 residues. The CDR3 protein is CASSLRTGQHTQYF. CDR3 nucleotide sequence: TGTGCCAGCAGCTTAAGGACTGGCCAACATACGCAGTATTTT.

This clonotype was picked up many times. The chain has TRBV2 and TRBJ2-7; no definite D call. Per the germline V gene, CDR1 is SNHLY and CDR2 is FYNNEI. The length of the CDR3 is 12 residues. V was trimmed by 6 bases and J by 3 bases, leaving 9 bases between them. CDR3 in DNA: TGTGCCAGCAGGAGACTGTACTACGAGCAGTACTTC. Translation gives CASRRLYYEQYF.

On this clonotype: A read error may explain this, as a much larger clone is one base away. Because the CDR3 is missing its conserved closing phenylalanine or tryptophan, this is likely a read error. The chain couples TRBV28 to TRBJ2-7; 8 bases line up with TRBD2. This CDR3 region has 14 residues. V shed 5 bases and J 2 bases; nucleotides not matched to a gene: 5. Germline V gives CDR1 MDHEN, CDR2 SYDVKM. This chain's CDR3 is CASSPAGGTYEQYS. Here the CDR3 DNA reads TGTGCCAGCAGTCCCGCGGGGGGAACCTACGAGCAGTACTCC.